This is a list of T cell receptor beta chains from one sample in a study of blood T cells in healthy people across ages. Using its own MiXCR run on the 5' RACE reads, TCRdb lists one record per CDR3 protein. The repertoire has about 1.1 million distinct CDR3 sequences, more than 30% of them found once; the top ten carry 10% to 15%. The sequencing input was blood. The receptors were sampled from a man aged 18 to 35 in good health. Both conserved end residues are part of each CDR3. A D gene is named only where the DNA matches it firmly. Part of the rows lack a size; the others show once, few, many or a class for expanded clones.

CDR3 DNA: TGTGCCAGCAGTTTATTGGCCCTGGACAATGAGCAGTACTTC; CDR3 protein: CASSLLALDNEQYF; clone size: few; V gene: TRBV12-3/TRBV12-4; J gene: TRBJ2-5; D gene: NA
CDR3 DNA: TGTGCCAGCAGCGTTGACCAGGGTAACTACGAGCAGTACTTC; CDR3 protein: CASSVDQGNYEQYF; clone size: NA; V gene: TRBV9; J gene: TRBJ2-7; D gene: NA
CDR3 DNA: TGTGCCAGCAGACAGGGGGGGGATAGCAATCAGCCCCAGCATTTT; CDR3 protein: CASRQGGDSNQPQHF; clone size: NA; V gene: TRBV6-6; J gene: TRBJ1-5; D gene: TRBD1
CDR3 DNA: TGTGCCAGCAGCTTAGGGCCTAGCGGCCCGAATGAGCAGTACTTC; CDR3 protein: CASSLGPSGPNEQYF; clone size: NA; V gene: TRBV7-3; J gene: TRBJ2-7; D gene: TRBD2
CDR3 DNA: TGCGCCAGCAGCCAAGATTGGTACAGGGGGCGGCCAAATGAGCAGTTCTTC; CDR3 protein: CASSQDWYRGRPNEQFF; clone size: few; V gene: TRBV4-3; J gene: TRBJ2-1; D gene: TRBD1
CDR3 DNA: TGTGCCAGCAGACCCCAGGGGTCGCTCTACAATGAGCAGTTCTTC; CDR3 protein: CASRPQGSLYNEQFF; clone size: NA; V gene: TRBV6-2/TRBV6-3; J gene: TRBJ2-1; D gene: NA
CDR3 DNA: TGTGCCAGCAGCTTCAGGGGGCAGGAGGGAGAAAAACTGTTTTTT; CDR3 protein: CASSFRGQEGEKLFF; clone size: NA; V gene: TRBV9; J gene: TRBJ1-4; D gene: TRBD1
CDR3 DNA: TGTGCCAGCAGTTTAGTGATAATTGCGGGGGATGAAAATGAGCAGTTCTTC; CDR3 protein: CASSLVIIAGDENEQFF; clone size: once; V gene: TRBV12-3/TRBV12-4; J gene: TRBJ2-1; D gene: TRBD2
CDR3 DNA: TGTGCCAGCACCCCTTCCAGGGGGCTTGGTTTTGGCTACACCTTC; CDR3 protein: CASTPSRGLGFGYTF; clone size: many; V gene: TRBV7-9; J gene: TRBJ1-2; D gene: TRBD1
CDR3 DNA: TGTGCCATCAGTGAGGTTGGGACAGGCGATAGCAATCAGCCCCAGCATTTT; CDR3 protein: CAISEVGTGDSNQPQHF; clone size: NA; V gene: TRBV10-3; J gene: TRBJ1-5; D gene: TRBD1
CDR3 DNA: TGTGCCAGCAGTGAAGAGGTTCCGGATTCACCCCTCCACTTT; CDR3 protein: CASSEEVPDSPLHF; clone size: NA; V gene: TRBV2; J gene: TRBJ1-6; D gene: NA
CDR3 DNA: TGTGCCAGCAGTTTTCTTCTAGGGACAGGGCTCTATGGCTACACCTTC; CDR3 protein: CASSFLLGTGLYGYTF; clone size: NA; V gene: TRBV27; J gene: TRBJ1-2; D gene: TRBD1
CDR3 DNA: TGTGCCAGCAGTTTGGCAGGGATGGTGGCCGGGGAGCTGTTTTTT; CDR3 protein: CASSLAGMVAGELFF; clone size: few; V gene: TRBV28; J gene: TRBJ2-2; D gene: NA
CDR3 DNA: TGTGCCAGCAGCTTGGAAGGCCATAACATTCAGTACTTC; CDR3 protein: CASSLEGHNIQYF; clone size: few; V gene: TRBV5-5; J gene: TRBJ2-4; D gene: NA
CDR3 DNA: TGTGCCAGCAGACCCCAGGGGCGCGGACGTAGTGGAGCTTTCTTT; CDR3 protein: CASRPQGRGRSGAFF; clone size: NA; V gene: TRBV2; J gene: TRBJ1-1; D gene: NA
CDR3 DNA: TGTGCCAGCAGTGAACAGGGGGCCCCGTATGGCTACACCTTC; CDR3 protein: CASSEQGAPYGYTF; clone size: NA; V gene: TRBV6-1; J gene: TRBJ1-2; D gene: TRBD1
CDR3 DNA: TGTGCCAGCAGTTTGCAGGTGCGCGAGCAGTACTTC; CDR3 protein: CASSLQVREQYF; clone size: NA; V gene: TRBV28; J gene: TRBJ2-7; D gene: NA